The text below deals with one T cell receptor (beta chain). As yet, its antigen is unknown. Clones were read by immunoSEQ multiplex PCR, and TCRdb kept only the in-frame ones, dropping some. The sample includes around 130,000 clones, approximately 92% seen only once; the top ten take around 1.1%. This sample is drawn from a study of T cell responses to AZD1222 COVID-19 vaccine. General study points: Unmutated variant regions reportedly attract nearly half of all spike-specific TCRs. Donors in the cohort were predominantly white British and more often female, and clonal diversity was possibly underestimated.

Germline V gives CDR1 SGDLS, CDR2 YYNGEE. The CDR3 has 15 amino acids. Deletions cut 0 bases from V and 0 bases from J, with 10 bases between. The sequence was obtained from an adult who received the AZD1222 COVID-19 vaccine. Here the sequenced sample was peripheral blood, taken 28 days after the second AZD1222 dose. The chain is built from TRBV9 and TRBJ2-7, with D uncertain. CDR3 region: CASSVALGNSYEQYF. Written as DNA, the CDR3 is TGTGCCAGCAGCGTAGCGTTAGGTAACTCCTACGAGCAGTACTTC. Filled out from reference TRBV9 and TRBJ2-7, the complete variable domain reads DSGVTQTPKHLITATGQRVTLRCSPRSGDLSVYWYQQSLDQGLQFLIQYYNGEERAKGNILERFSAQQFPDLHSELNLSSLELGDSALYFCASSVALGNSYEQYFGPGTRLTVT.